The clone carrying this T cell receptor beta chain occurred a few times. This sample was included in a study of T cells in Graves' hyperthyroidism and ophthalmopathy. Diagnostic assessment was based on clinical symptoms, serum thyroxine and TRAb, thyroid ultrasound and orbital computed tomography. The CDR3 runs 14 residues. Trimming pared 5 bases from V and 5 bases from J, leaving 15 bases between. TCR beta CDR3 regions were amplified from RNA. Primed by the HTBI set, a first-round RT-PCR was run on the TCR CDR3. TCRdb ran MiXCR on the multiplex PCR reads and lists one entry per CDR3 protein. This table has hundreds of thousands of distinct CDR3 sequences, about 15% appearing once.

The TCR comes from a woman between 18 and 30 years old with Graves' hyperthyroidism. The sequenced sample was blood. J is TRBJ2-5 and V is TRBV12-3 or TRBV12-4; a possible D gene is TRBD1 (6 bases). The CDR3 DNA reads as TGTGCCAGCAGTATCCGACAGGCCAGGGAGACCCAGTACTTC. It codes for CASSIRQARETQYF.